This T cell receptor (beta chain) is drawn from a study of early stage breast cancer tumors. For the study at large: Most invasive tumors, about 80% of the 16, were ER+/PR+/HER2-. Findings and limits, study-wide: Compared with adjacent normal breast, tumors showed 2 to 2.5-fold denser, more clonal T cells. Enriched TCRB sequences shared across patients were mostly commonly generated sequences. Unsorted bulk genomic DNA sequencing lacked pairing and functional marker data.

Of note for this clone: Its antigen remains unknown.

Trimming stripped 2 bases from V and 5 bases from J, with 9 bases between. The CDR3 length is 14 residues. Germline V gives CDR1 KGHSH, CDR2 LQKENI. Here immunoSEQ multiplex PCR was the method, and the copy in TCRdb shows in-frame clones only, minus some. The sample shows tens of thousands of clones, more than 65% of them seen only once. The sequence derives from a person between 55 and 70 years old with breast cancer. The specimen was blood. This rearrangement joins TRBV18 to TRBJ1-4, with unresolved D. This CDR3 is CASSPITENEKLFF. In nucleotides, the CDR3 is TGTGCCAGCTCACCAATAACTGAAAATGAAAAACTGTTTTTT.